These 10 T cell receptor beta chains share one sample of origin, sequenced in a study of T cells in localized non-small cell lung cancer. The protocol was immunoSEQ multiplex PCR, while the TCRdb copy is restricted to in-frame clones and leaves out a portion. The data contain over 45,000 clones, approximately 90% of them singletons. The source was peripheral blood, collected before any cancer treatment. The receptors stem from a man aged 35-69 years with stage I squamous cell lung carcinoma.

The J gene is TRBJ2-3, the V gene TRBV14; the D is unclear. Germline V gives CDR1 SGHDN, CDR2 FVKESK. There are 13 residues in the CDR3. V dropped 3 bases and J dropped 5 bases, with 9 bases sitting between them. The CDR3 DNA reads TGTGCCAGCAGCCAGGTAGGGCGAGATACGCAGTATTTT. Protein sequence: CASSQVGRDTQYF.

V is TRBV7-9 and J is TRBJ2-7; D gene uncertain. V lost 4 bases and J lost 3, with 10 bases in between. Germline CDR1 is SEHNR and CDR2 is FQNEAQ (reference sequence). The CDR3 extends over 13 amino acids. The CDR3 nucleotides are TGTGCCAGCAGCTCTACAGAGAACTACGAGCAGTACTTC. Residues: CASSSTENYEQYF.

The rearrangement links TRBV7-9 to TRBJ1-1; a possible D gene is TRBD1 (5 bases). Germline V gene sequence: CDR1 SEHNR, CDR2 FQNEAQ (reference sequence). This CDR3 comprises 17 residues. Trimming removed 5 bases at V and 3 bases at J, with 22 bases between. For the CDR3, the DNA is TGTGCCAGCAGCCCACCCGGAGGGGTGACCCGTGACACTGAAGCTTTCTTT. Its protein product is CASSPPGGVTRDTEAFF.

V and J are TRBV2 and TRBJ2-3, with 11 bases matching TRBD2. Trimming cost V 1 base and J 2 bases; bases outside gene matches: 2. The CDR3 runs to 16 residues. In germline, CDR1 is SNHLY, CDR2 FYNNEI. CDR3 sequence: CASSEGLAGTTDTQYF. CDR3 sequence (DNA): TGTGCCAGCAGTGAAGGACTAGCGGGAACCACAGATACGCAGTATTTT. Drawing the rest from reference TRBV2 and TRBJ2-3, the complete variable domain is EPEVTQTPSHQVTQMGQEVILRCVPISNHLYFYWYRQILGQKVEFLVSFYNNEISEKSEIFDDQFSVERPDGSNFTLKIRSTKLEDSAMYFCASSEGLAGTTDTQYFGPGTRLTVL.

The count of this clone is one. DNA of the CDR3: TGTGCCAGCAGCCCTCTAAACTCTGGAAACACCATATATTTT. As protein: CASSPLNSGNTIYF. The gene calls are TRBV7-9 and TRBJ1-3; no reliable D call. This CDR3 is 14 amino acids long. With 5 bases removed from V and 0 bases from J, the gap between germline ends came to 8 bases. Germline loops: CDR1 SEHNR, CDR2 FQNEAQ (reference sequence).

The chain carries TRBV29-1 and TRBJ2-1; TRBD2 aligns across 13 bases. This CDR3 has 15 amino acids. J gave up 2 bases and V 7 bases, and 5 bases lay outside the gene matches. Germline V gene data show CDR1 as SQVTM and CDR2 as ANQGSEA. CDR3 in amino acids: CSAAGLAGAYNEQFF. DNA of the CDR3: TGCAGCGCTGCCGGACTAGCGGGAGCCTACAATGAGCAGTTCTTC.

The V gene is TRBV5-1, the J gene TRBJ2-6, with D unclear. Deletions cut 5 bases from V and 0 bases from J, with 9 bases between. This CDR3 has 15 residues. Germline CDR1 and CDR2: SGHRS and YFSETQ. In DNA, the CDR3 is TGCGCCAGCAGATACAGCAACTCTGGGGCCAACGTCCTGACTTTC. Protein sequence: CASRYSNSGANVLTF.

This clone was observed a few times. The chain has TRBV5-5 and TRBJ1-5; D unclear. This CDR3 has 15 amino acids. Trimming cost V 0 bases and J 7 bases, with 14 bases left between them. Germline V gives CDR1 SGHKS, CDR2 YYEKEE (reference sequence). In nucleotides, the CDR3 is TGTGCCAGCAGCTTGGGTGAAGGGATAAACCAGCCCCAGCATTTT. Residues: CASSLGEGINQPQHF.

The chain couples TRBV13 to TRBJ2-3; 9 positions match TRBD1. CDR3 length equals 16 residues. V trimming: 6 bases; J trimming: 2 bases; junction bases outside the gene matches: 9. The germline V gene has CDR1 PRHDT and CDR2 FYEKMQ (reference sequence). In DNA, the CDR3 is TGTGCCAGCAGGGCTTTGGGACAGGGCCCCACAGATACGCAGTATTTT. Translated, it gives CASRALGQGPTDTQYF.

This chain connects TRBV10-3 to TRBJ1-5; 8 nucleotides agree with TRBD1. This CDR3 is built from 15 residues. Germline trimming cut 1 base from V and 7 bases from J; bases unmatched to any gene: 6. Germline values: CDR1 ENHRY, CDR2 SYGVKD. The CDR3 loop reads CAISEYTGGEQPQHF. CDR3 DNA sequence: TGTGCCATCAGTGAGTATACAGGGGGGGAACAGCCCCAGCATTTT.